The 30 T cell receptor beta chains below were found in one sample sequenced in a study of untreated major depressive disorder. Study-wide points: CD4+ T cells from depressed patients used TRBV05-01 (Vbeta 5.1) more often than controls.

The antigens these receptors bind are not known. TCRdb's copy holds only in-frame clones and misses some; the assay was immunoSEQ multiplex PCR. The data show fewer than 30,000 clones, over 80% seen once. The sequencing input was CD4+ T cells from PBMCs. These receptors came from a woman in her twenties or thirties with major depressive disorder.

This chain connects TRBV6-1 to TRBJ1-1; D is undetermined. Per the germline V gene, CDR1 is MNHNS and CDR2 is SASEGT. V lost 3 bases to trimming and J lost 0 bases, with 8 bases between them. This CDR3 has 14 residues. In DNA form, the CDR3 reads TGTGCCAGCAGTGATTTTCACATGAACACTGAAGCTTTCTTT. It encodes CASSDFHMNTEAFF.

The chain carries TRBV5-1 and TRBJ2-1; TRBD2 matches at 13 bases. Looked up from germline, CDR1 is SGHRS and CDR2 is YFSETQ. CDR3 length: 18 amino acids. J lost 0 bases, V lost 2 bases, and 5 bases had no gene match. The CDR3 DNA follows: TGCGCCAGCAGCTTACCGGGACTAGCGGGAAGCTCCTACAATGAGCAGTTCTTC. Translated: CASSLPGLAGSSYNEQFF.

The genes are TRBV11-2 and TRBJ1-2, with D possibly matching TRBD1 (5 bases). Trimming cost V 5 bases and J 5 bases, with 12 bases left between them. Per germline, CDR1 SGHAT and CDR2 FQNNGV. CDR3 length: 13 residues. DNA for the CDR3: TGTGCCAGCAGCCCGGGACTGGATTATGGCTACACCTTC. This translates into CASSPGLDYGYTF.

V gene TRBV6-1 combines with J gene TRBJ1-2; TRBD1 agrees at 8 bases. J was trimmed by 3 bases and V by 5 bases; bases with no gene match: 2. Germline values: CDR1 MNHNS, CDR2 SASEGT. The CDR3 loop spans 13 amino acids. CDR3 loop: CASSTTGDYGYTF. DNA for the CDR3: TGTGCCAGCAGTACGACAGGGGACTATGGCTACACCTTC.

The chain joins TRBV9 to TRBJ2-7; 7 bases map to TRBD1. V was pared by 0 bases and J by 0 bases, with 3 bases of the junction left unmatched. The CDR3 runs to 15 residues. CDR1 and CDR2 (germline): SGDLS, YYNGEE. CDR3: CASSVDAGGSYEQYF. For the CDR3, the DNA is TGTGCCAGCAGCGTAGATGCAGGGGGCTCCTACGAGCAGTACTTC.

The chain combines TRBV7-9 with TRBJ2-5, with D perhaps matching TRBD1 (5 bases). V dropped 1 base and J dropped 0 bases, with 9 bases sitting between them. Germline loops: CDR1 SEHNR, CDR2 FQNEAQ (reference sequence). This CDR3 has 15 residues. The CDR3 bases are TGTGCCAGCAGCTTAGGACAGACGTACCAAGAGACCCAGTACTTC. Translating it yields CASSLGQTYQETQYF.

V is TRBV5-1 and J is TRBJ2-2; 12 nucleotides match TRBD1. The CDR3 runs 18 residues. CDR1 is SGHRS and CDR2 is YFSETQ in the germline V gene. Losses at the gene ends were 3 bases for V and 6 bases for J; bases not matched to a gene: 12. Here the CDR3 reads CASSYNPGQGATAGELFF. CDR3 DNA sequence: TGCGCCAGCAGCTACAACCCGGGACAGGGGGCTACTGCCGGGGAGCTGTTTTTT.

V gene TRBV4-1 combines with J gene TRBJ1-2; tentatively, D is TRBD1 (6 bases). V was clipped by 1 base and J by 8 bases, with 14 bases between them. Germline values: CDR1 MGHRA, CDR2 YSYEKL. This CDR3 is built from 14 residues. CDR3 loop: CASSQVGRDKGYTF. The CDR3 coding sequence is TGCGCCAGCAGCCAAGTGGGCAGGGACAAGGGCTACACCTTC.

The rearrangement uses TRBV4-2 and TRBJ2-2, with 9 nucleotides matching TRBD2. The germline gives CDR1 LGHNA, CDR2 YNFKEQ. The length of the CDR3 is 16 residues. The V gene end was trimmed by 3 bases and the J gene end by 0 bases; junction bases not matched to a gene: 2. CDR3 amino acids: CASSHIAGANTGELFF. The DNA of the CDR3 is TGTGCCAGCAGCCATATAGCGGGAGCGAACACCGGGGAGCTGTTTTTT.

The chain links TRBV5-5 to TRBJ2-1, with a weak D call TRBD1 (6 bases). With 2 bases removed from V and 8 bases from J, the gap between germline ends came to 14 bases. The CDR3 contains 14 residues. Germline V gives CDR1 SGHKS, CDR2 YYEKEE (reference sequence). The CDR3 DNA follows: TGTGCCAGCAGCTTACGGACAGCGGAGGATGAGCAGTTCTTC. Residues: CASSLRTAEDEQFF. Complete variable domain (other parts from reference TRBV5-5 and TRBJ2-1): DAGVTQSPTHLIKTRGQQVTLRCSPISGHKSVSWYQQVLGQGPQFIFQYYEKEERGRGNFPDRFSARQFPNYSSELNVNALLLGDSALYLCASSLRTAEDEQFFGPGTRLTVL.

J is TRBJ2-1 and V is TRBV4-1; 8 nucleotides match TRBD2. This CDR3 region has 14 residues. J lost 8 bases, V lost 4 bases, and 7 bases had no gene match. Germline V gives CDR1 MGHRA, CDR2 YSYEKL. CDR3 in amino acids: CASSRLAGTDEQFF. DNA of the CDR3: TGCGCCAGCAGCCGGTTAGCGGGAACCGATGAGCAGTTCTTC.

The chain employs TRBV10-3 and TRBJ2-3, with TRBD2 identical over 12 bases. J lost 6 bases, V lost 8 bases, and 3 bases had no gene match. This CDR3 has 13 amino acids. From germline, CDR1 is ENHRY and CDR2 SYGVKD. Here the CDR3 reads CAIGLAGTDTQYF. For the CDR3, the DNA is TGTGCCATCGGACTAGCGGGGACCGATACGCAGTATTTT.

The rearrangement joins TRBV7-2 to TRBJ2-2; D is undetermined. Trimming removed 0 bases from V and 5 bases from J, with 4 bases in between. The germline V gene encodes CDR1 SGHTA and CDR2 FQGNSA. This CDR3 region has 13 residues. Here the CDR3 reads CASSLALTGELFF. In DNA form, the CDR3 reads TGTGCCAGCAGCTTAGCGCTAACCGGGGAGCTGTTTTTT.

The gene calls are TRBV7-2 and TRBJ2-2, with 8 bases identical to TRBD2. The germline V gene encodes CDR1 SGHTA and CDR2 FQGNSA. V lost 2 bases to trimming and J lost 2 bases; unmatched junction nucleotides: 4. This CDR3 contains 16 residues. DNA for the CDR3: TGTGCCAGCAGCTTAAGCCTAGCGGGTAACACCGGGGAGCTGTTTTTT. It specifies CASSLSLAGNTGELFF.

V gene TRBV7-9 combines with J gene TRBJ2-1; D ambiguous. Germline V gene sequence: CDR1 SEHNR, CDR2 FQNEAQ (reference sequence). V was cut by 1 base and J by 4 bases, with 5 bases left in between. This CDR3 has 13 amino acids. CDR3 sequence (DNA): TGTGCCAGCAGCTTAGGACTTTACAATGAGCAGTTCTTC. Its protein product is CASSLGLYNEQFF.

The chain carries TRBV4-1 and TRBJ2-3, with 11 bases that match TRBD2. Germline trimming cut 4 bases from V and 0 bases from J; bases unmatched to any gene: 6. This CDR3 has 17 amino acids. Germline CDR1 is MGHRA and CDR2 is YSYEKL. The CDR3 DNA follows: TGCGCCAGCAGCCGGACCGGGACTAGCGGTAGCACAGATACGCAGTATTTT. It translates to CASSRTGTSGSTDTQYF.

This rearrangement joins TRBV2 to TRBJ2-1; D is ambiguous. The germline CDR1 and CDR2 sequences are SNHLY and FYNNEI. Trimming took off 6 bases at V and 4 bases at J, with 10 bases between the two ends. This CDR3 comprises 13 residues. The DNA for the CDR3 is TGTGCCAGCAGAAACCCCGGATACAATGAGCAGTTCTTC. As protein: CASRNPGYNEQFF.

The genes are TRBV11-3 and TRBJ2-3, with D possibly TRBD2 on 7 matching bases. Looked up from germline, CDR1 is SGHNT and CDR2 is YENEEA. Trimming removed 5 bases at V and 3 bases at J, with 12 bases between. CDR3 length: 14 residues. CDR3 protein: CASSVRGGTDTQYF. In DNA, the CDR3 is TGTGCCAGCAGCGTGAGGGGGGGGACAGATACGCAGTATTTT. The variable domain in full, with the rest retrieved from reference TRBV11-3 and TRBJ2-3, is EAGVVQSPRYKIIEKKQPVAFWCNPISGHNTLYWYLQNLGQGPELLIRYENEEAVDDSQLPKDRFSAERLKGVDSTLKIQPAELGDSAVYLCASSVRGGTDTQYFGPGTRLTVL.

This sequence joins TRBV6-5 and TRBJ2-7; 13 nucleotides align to TRBD2. The length of the CDR3 is 15 residues. Trimming cost V 6 bases and J 5 bases; bases outside gene matches: 7. Germline CDR1 reads MNHEY; CDR2 reads SVGAGI. The CDR3: CASRLGLAGAHEQYF. The CDR3 DNA reads TGTGCCAGCAGACTAGGACTAGCGGGAGCCCACGAGCAGTACTTC.

This chain connects TRBV2 to TRBJ2-5, with D unresolved. Germline CDR1 and CDR2: SNHLY and FYNNEI. The CDR3 extends over 13 amino acids. With 6 bases removed from V and 5 bases from J, the gap between germline ends came to 13 bases. The CDR3 protein is CASRTPLSETQYF. As DNA, the CDR3 is TGTGCCAGCAGGACACCCCTCTCGGAGACCCAGTACTTC. Filled out from reference TRBV2 and TRBJ2-5, the complete variable domain reads EPEVTQTPSHQVTQMGQEVILRCVPISNHLYFYWYRQILGQKVEFLVSFYNNEISEKSEIFDDQFSVERPDGSNFTLKIRSTKLEDSAMYFCASRTPLSETQYFGPGTRLLVL.

This clone was recorded only once. The V and J genes are TRBV28 and TRBJ2-7; TRBD2 might be the D (6 bases). The CDR3 contains 17 residues. Germline-derived CDR1 and CDR2 are MDHEN and SYDVKM. V lost 6 bases, J lost 0 bases, and 21 bases lay in between. The chain's CDR3 is CASRPALGAGFSYEQYF. The CDR3 DNA is TGTGCCAGCAGGCCGGCCTTGGGAGCGGGTTTCTCCTACGAGCAGTACTTC.

The chain carries TRBV29-1 and TRBJ2-3; D not certain. The CDR3 has 11 residues. CDR1 SQVTM and CDR2 ANQGSEA come from the germline V gene. The germline V and J ends were trimmed by 3 bases and 4 bases, with 5 bases remaining between them. This chain's CDR3 is CSVDSPDTQYF. As DNA, the CDR3 is TGCAGCGTTGATAGTCCAGATACGCAGTATTTT.

The J gene is TRBJ2-3, the V gene TRBV5-4; no clear D gene. The germline V and J ends were trimmed by 2 bases and 5 bases, with 3 bases remaining between them. This CDR3 has 11 residues. Germline assignment: CDR1 SGHNT and CDR2 YYREEE (reference sequence). For the CDR3, the DNA is TGTGCCAGCAGCTTAAGAGATACGCAGTATTTT. Protein sequence: CASSLRDTQYF.

The chain combines TRBV11-2 with TRBJ1-2, with 7 bases that match TRBD1. This CDR3 region has 15 residues. The trim removed 5 bases at V and 2 bases at J, leaving 8 bases unmatched. In germline, CDR1 is SGHAT, CDR2 FQNNGV. The chain's CDR3 is CASSPIRGQNYGYTF. The CDR3 DNA reads TGTGCCAGCAGCCCTATCAGGGGACAGAACTATGGCTACACCTTC.

J is TRBJ2-1 and V is TRBV19; the match to TRBD2 covers 10 bases. V lost 5 bases to trimming and J lost 4 bases; unmatched junction nucleotides: 8. Germline lookup yields CDR1 LNHDA and CDR2 SQIVND (reference sequence). This CDR3 has 16 residues. The CDR3 DNA sequence: TGTGCCAGTAGTGTTTCGGGACTAGCGAAGTACAATGAGCAGTTCTTC. Its translation is CASSVSGLAKYNEQFF.

This clone has a single count. This chain joins TRBV10-3 and TRBJ1-1; D ambiguous. CDR1 and CDR2 (germline): ENHRY, SYGVKD. This CDR3 spans 15 amino acids. Trimming left V 6 bases short and J 1 base short, with 15 bases between. The CDR3, as DNA: TGTGCCATCAGGGCGGGCCTTACCGGGAACACTGAAGCTTTCTTT. This encodes CAIRAGLTGNTEAFF.

This clone was seen a single time. The rearrangement uses TRBV19 and TRBJ2-3, with a weak D call TRBD2 (5 bases). Germline CDR1 and CDR2: LNHDA and SQIVND (reference sequence). This CDR3 region has 15 residues. The V and J ends lost 3 bases and 3 bases respectively, with 13 bases between them. As DNA, the CDR3 is TGTGCCAGTAGTATGGGCCCGGGAAAAACAGATACGCAGTATTTT. It specifies CASSMGPGKTDTQYF.

The chain uses TRBV2 and TRBJ1-2; 10 bases line up with TRBD1. The CDR3 contains 12 residues. V lost 5 bases to trimming and J lost 8 bases; unmatched junction nucleotides: 2. Per germline, CDR1 SNHLY and CDR2 FYNNEI. The CDR3 is CASSLDRGGYTF. CDR3 DNA sequence: TGTGCCAGCAGTTTGGACAGGGGGGGCTACACCTTC. Based on the CDR3 plus reference TRBV2 and TRBJ1-2, the full variable domain is EPEVTQTPSHQVTQMGQEVILRCVPISNHLYFYWYRQILGQKVEFLVSFYNNEISEKSEIFDDQFSVERPDGSNFTLKIRSTKLEDSAMYFCASSLDRGGYTFGSGTRLTVV.

CDR3 sequence (DNA): TGTGCCAGCAGCCAAGATCTAGCGGGGGCCCGGGATACGCAGTATTTT. Its translation: CASSQDLAGARDTQYF. The rearrangement uses TRBV4-2 and TRBJ2-3, with TRBD2 matching 10 bases. The CDR3 extends over 16 amino acids. V was clipped by 0 bases and J by 6 bases; unmatched bases: 6. The germline gives CDR1 LGHNA, CDR2 YNFKEQ.

The chain uses TRBV7-8 and TRBJ2-5; weak D call: TRBD1 (5 bases). V lost 3 bases, J lost 5 bases, and 13 bases lay in between. This CDR3 is 14 amino acids long. The V gene's germline CDR1 is SGHVS and CDR2 FQNEAQ. The CDR3 reads CASSLPTGVETQYF. DNA of the CDR3: TGTGCCAGCAGCTTGCCTACAGGAGTGGAGACCCAGTACTTC.